This T cell receptor (beta chain) was recorded in a study of T cell responses to AZD1222 COVID-19 vaccine. About this clone itself: Its antigen is not identified.

Study findings and constraints: The study found vaccine-associated CD4 TCRs spanning spike, dominant at 160-218 and 743-854. A mostly white British donor set with more females was recruited, and clonal diversity was possibly underestimated. The breadth and depth of Spike-specific TCRs increased once two AZD1222 doses had been given. Among spike-specific TCRs, nearly half reportedly target unmutated variant regions.

Germline CDR1 SGDLS, CDR2 YYNGEE. The CDR3 covers 15 residues. V dropped 3 bases and J dropped 3 bases, with 13 bases sitting between them. This table comes from immunoSEQ multiplex PCR, and its TCRdb copy is limited to in-frame clones, with some not included. The sample yields about 120,000 clones, less than 95% seen once. The clonotype was recovered from an adult in good health. The rearrangement uses TRBV9 and TRBJ1-3, with D possibly matching TRBD1 (5 bases). This material consisted of peripheral blood, taken on day 0 of MenACWY control vaccination. This chain's CDR3 is CASSGGTALGNTIYF. The CDR3 nucleotides are TGTGCCAGCAGCGGAGGGACGGCCCTTGGAAACACCATATATTTT.